This T cell receptor (beta chain) was identified in a study of blood T cell repertoires in COVID-19 (dated by TCRdb to the early 2020s). With respect to the entire study: The collaborator samples originated in the United States, Italy and Spain and spanned the acute and convalescent phases of COVID-19. The material from the prospective study consisted of cDNA or gDNA derived from T cells, B-cell-depleted T cells, or PBMCs. The samples were drawn from two sources: the first 160 participants of the ongoing ImmuneRACE study, and 1,000 to 1,500 subjects contributed by 6 global collaborators. Where available, HLA class I and class II types were taken from metadata supplied by the sample provider and were not determined by assay-based typing. A de-identified subject ID, COVID-19 status, age in years and sex were almost always included in the sample metadata. The repertoires were made available in a free public database intended to serve as a resource for research on the immune response to SARS-CoV-2. Subjects who had been exposed to COVID-19, were actively infected with it, or had recovered from it provided the deeply sampled blood TCRbeta repertoires that made up the dataset. Broader findings and caveats from the paper: The quantity of clinical and demographic metadata differed by source and by participant and was supplied without curation.

Enrolling through a virtual design, the prospective study's participants ranged in age from roughly 18 to 89 years and lived across roughly 24 United States geographic areas. In the prospective study, cohorts were assigned on the basis of participant-reported clinical history obtained from a screening survey and a study questionnaire. Recovered participants in ImmuneRACE Cohort 3 were defined by two consecutive negative NP/OP PCR tests, clearance by a healthcare professional, or resolution of symptoms. Each participant in the prospective study had whole blood, serum and a nasopharyngeal or oropharyngeal swab collected by mobile phlebotomists. Prospective study participants could optionally give additional blood draws and questionnaires over an approximately 2-month period. Prospective study blood samples were shipped either frozen or at room temperature before DNA extraction. With respect to this clone: Its specific antigen is unknown. Base qualities are not at hand, and no much larger clone is one base apart.

The immunoSEQ Assay, a bias-controlled multiplex PCR, was used to amplify TCRbeta CDR3 regions from genomic DNA. From the authors' description of their analysis: Nucleated cell counts per sample were estimated from amplification of reference gene primers within the assay. To quantify the absolute abundance of each unique TCRbeta CDR3 rearrangement, sequence reads were collapsed and filtered. For each sample, productive Simpson clonality was calculated as the square root of Simpson's diversity index across productive rearrangements. In its TCRdb copy, this immuneACCESS table keeps in-frame sequences only and misses some clones. Where compared with another copy, unresolved V genes explain less than half of these, and the others have no known cause. V and J calls and clone size are copied from that table; D and trimming were computed from the DNA. The sample table contains roughly 250,000 clones; only one count was recorded for around 89% of them. Roughly 9% of the sample is taken by the ten largest.

V sheds 5 bases and J sheds 1 base, leaving 6 bases between their ends. The CDR3 goes from the cysteine to the phenylalanine over 13 residues. Here the CDR3 DNA is all that survives: 39 bases in frame from base 1. In the germline V gene, CDR1 corresponds to SGHAT and CDR2 to FQNNGV. Material: PBMCs or T cells enriched from blood (not recorded which). The sequence links TRBV11-2 to TRBJ2-1; the D gene is unclear. The receptor was isolated from a man aged 40-50 years who had recovered from COVID-19. The CDR3 here reads CASSPKSYNEQFF. In nucleotide form, the sequence is TGTGCCAGCAGCCCCAAATCCTACAATGAGCAGTTCTTC. The reference TRBV11-2 and TRBJ2-1 proteins fill in what lies around the CDR3, so the full variable domain reads EAGVAQSPRYKIIEKRQSVAFWCNPISGHATLYWYQQILGQGPKLLIQFQNNGVVDDSQLPKDRFSAERLKGVDSTLKIQPAKLEDSAVYLCASSPKSYNEQFFGPGTRLTVL.